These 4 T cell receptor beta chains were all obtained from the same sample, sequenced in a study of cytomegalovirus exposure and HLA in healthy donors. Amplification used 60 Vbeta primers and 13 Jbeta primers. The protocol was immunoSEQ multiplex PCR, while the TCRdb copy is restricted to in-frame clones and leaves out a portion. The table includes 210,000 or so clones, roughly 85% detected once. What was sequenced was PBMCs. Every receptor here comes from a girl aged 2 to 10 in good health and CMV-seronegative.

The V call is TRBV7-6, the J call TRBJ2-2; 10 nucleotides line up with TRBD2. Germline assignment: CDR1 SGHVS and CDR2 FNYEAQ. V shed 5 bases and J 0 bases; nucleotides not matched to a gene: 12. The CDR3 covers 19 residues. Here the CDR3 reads CASSVGLAGGTSNTGELFF. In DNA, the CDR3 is TGTGCCAGCAGCGTAGGGTTAGCGGGGGGAACCTCGAACACCGGGGAGCTGTTTTTT.

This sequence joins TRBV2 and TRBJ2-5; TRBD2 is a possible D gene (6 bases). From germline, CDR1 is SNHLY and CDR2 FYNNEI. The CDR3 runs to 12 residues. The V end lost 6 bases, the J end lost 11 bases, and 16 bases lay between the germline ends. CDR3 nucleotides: TGTGCCAGCAGGGGGGACTTCGGGGAGCAGTACTTC. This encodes CASRGDFGEQYF.

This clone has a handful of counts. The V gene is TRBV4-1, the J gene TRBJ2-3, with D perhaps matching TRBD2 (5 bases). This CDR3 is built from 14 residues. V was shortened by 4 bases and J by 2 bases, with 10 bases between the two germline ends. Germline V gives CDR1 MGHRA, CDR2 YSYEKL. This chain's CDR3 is CASSRGSATDTQYF. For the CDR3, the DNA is TGCGCCAGCAGCCGCGGTAGCGCCACAGATACGCAGTATTTT.

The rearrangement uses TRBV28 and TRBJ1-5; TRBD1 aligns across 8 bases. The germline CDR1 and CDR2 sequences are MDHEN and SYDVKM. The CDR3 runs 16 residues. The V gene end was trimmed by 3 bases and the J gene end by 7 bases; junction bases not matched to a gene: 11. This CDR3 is CASSLTLGTGRQPQHF. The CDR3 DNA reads TGTGCCAGCAGTTTGACCCTAGGGACAGGTCGGCAGCCCCAGCATTTT.